This TCR beta chain was documented in a study of PD-1 blockade in classical Hodgkin lymphoma. As for the study in general: Nivolumab was given intravenously to patients at 3 mg/kg every 2 weeks.

Exposure to brentuximab vedotin varied, and each patient had relapsed following autologous stem cell transplantation. Study results and caveats: Complete responders started with a diversity level that resembled newly diagnosed patients at baseline. Patients excluded were those beginning nivolumab under 1 year after ASCT. Newly diagnosed patients were reported to start with lower TCR diversity than healthy donors.

This clone was counted between two and nine times. The antigen is not known. Per germline, CDR1 KGHSH and CDR2 LQKENI. The CDR3 totals 18 residues. The V and J ends lost 3 bases and 0 bases, in that order; junction bases with no gene match: 7. Generated by immunoSEQ multiplex PCR, the TCRdb table keeps only in-frame clones and is missing some. The data hold 19,000 or so clones, with about four fifths observed a single time. The material was peripheral blood mononuclear cells (PBMCs), obtained at baseline. This clonotype was sampled from a human donor with classical Hodgkin lymphoma. The chain joins TRBV18 to TRBJ2-7, with TRBD2 matching over 14 bases. CDR3 in amino acids: CASSPVGLAGGLSYEQYF. In DNA, the CDR3 is TGTGCCAGCTCACCGGTAGGACTAGCGGGAGGCCTCTCCTACGAGCAGTACTTC.